The rows below give T cell receptor beta chains drawn from one sample of a study of blood T cell repertoires in COVID-19. The table came from immunoSEQ multiplex PCR; TCRdb's copy has only in-frame clones and leaves some out. Of 120,000 to 150,000 clones listed, 79% are singletons. The specimen was peripheral blood. The receptor source for this set is a man aged 50 to 60 with active or convalescent COVID-19. Both conserved end residues are part of each CDR3. Each record gives: CDR3 DNA, CDR3 protein, V gene, clone size, D gene, J gene, CDR3 length. The D gene is left open where the match is weak. Clone size is stated in some rows and not others, as once, few, many or a class when expanded.

TGTGCCAGTAGCCCTGACAGGACTCGCCAGAATGAAAAACTGTTTTTT | CASSPDRTRQNEKLFF | TRBV19 | - | - | TRBJ1-4 | 16
TGTGCCAGCAGCTTACTTGGGACAGGGTCCTACGAGCAGTACTTC | CASSLLGTGSYEQYF | TRBV7-9 | - | TRBD1 | TRBJ2-7 | 15
TGTGCCAGCAGCTTAGATAGCGGGAGGGCCATAGCCTACAATGAGCAGTTCTTC | CASSLDSGRAIAYNEQFF | TRBV7-3 | - | TRBD2 | TRBJ2-1 | 18
TGTGCCAGCTCACCACCGGAGGGGCTTGGGCAGCCCCAGCATTTT | CASSPPEGLGQPQHF | TRBV18 | - | - | TRBJ1-5 | 15
TGTGCCACCAGCAGAGCTGGCCCTGGGGCCAACGTCCTGACTTTC | CATSRAGPGANVLTF | TRBV15 | few | - | TRBJ2-6 | 15
TGTGCCAGCGCGCCGGATTTAGGTAGCGAGCCCCAGCATTTT | CASAPDLGSEPQHF | TRBV2 | - | - | TRBJ1-5 | 14
TGTGCCAGCAGTTTGACTTGGAGCTCCTACGAGCAGTACTTC | CASSLTWSSYEQYF | TRBV27 | - | - | TRBJ2-7 | 14
TGTGCCAGCAGCTTGGTCTCGACAGGGAGGGAGACCCAGTACTTC | CASSLVSTGRETQYF | TRBV5-4 | - | - | TRBJ2-5 | 15
TGTGCCAGTAACGACAAATCAGGCTACACCTTC | CASNDKSGYTF | TRBV19 | - | - | TRBJ1-2 | 11
TGTGCCAGCAGCTTCTATAGCCCTGAAGCTTTCTTT | CASSFYSPEAFF | TRBV7-9 | once | - | TRBJ1-1 | 12
TGTGCCAGCAGTTACTACGAGAATTCTGACACCATATATTTT | CASSYYENSDTIYF | TRBV6-6 | - | - | TRBJ1-3 | 14
TGTGCCAGCAGCCCAATAGGAGGGGTTACCGGGGAGCTGTTTTTT | CASSPIGGVTGELFF | TRBV7-3 | many | - | TRBJ2-2 | 15
TGTGCCAGCAGTTCATATCCCGGGACAGCCGATCAGCCCCAGCATTTT | CASSSYPGTADQPQHF | TRBV27 | - | TRBD1 | TRBJ1-5 | 16
TGTGCCAGCAGTGTACAGGGGCGGAATGAAAAACTGTTTTTT | CASSVQGRNEKLFF | TRBV2 | - | TRBD1 | TRBJ1-4 | 14
TGTGTCAGAAGCTCACGGGACAGGGGGTTAGATACGCAGTATTTT | CVRSSRDRGLDTQYF | TRBV7-5 | few | - | TRBJ2-3 | 15
TGTGCCAGTAGCATCACAGGTGTGGGAACCGATGGCTACACCTTC | CASSITGVGTDGYTF | TRBV19 | - | - | TRBJ1-2 | 15
TGTGCCAGCAGCTTAGCGACGAGGGCTGGGGCCAACGTCCTGACTTTC | CASSLATRAGANVLTF | TRBV7-8 | - | - | TRBJ2-6 | 16